These T cell receptor beta chains were read from a single sample in a study of identical twins. MiXCR, run by TCRdb on the 5' RACE reads, gives a single entry per CDR3 protein. The sample lists 700,000 or so distinct CDR3 sequences; less than 10% were seen once. The same specimen was also included in a second study, on yellow fever vaccine responses in identical twins.

Input material: PBMCs. The source of these receptors is a woman between 18 and 29 years old in good health. Each CDR3 is given with its conserved first and last residue. The D gene is left open where the match is weak. The listing skips clone size in some rows; elsewhere it reads once, few, many or a size class.

-	-	TRBJ2-6	TRBV6-1	17	TGTGCCAGCACCGGAGGGGGCAGGGCGTTTGGGGCCAACGTCCTGACTTTC	CASTGGGRAFGANVLTF
many	TRBD1	TRBJ2-4	TRBV12-3/TRBV12-4	13	TGTGCCAGCAGTTTAATATCACAGGGGGATGAGTACTTC	CASSLISQGDEYF
-	TRBD2	TRBJ2-3	TRBV5-1	18	TGCGCCAGCAGCTTGGCGCTAGCGGGGAGAATCAGCACAGATACGCAGTATTTT	CASSLALAGRISTDTQYF
few	-	TRBJ2-7	TRBV7-9	15	TGTGCCAGCAGCTCGACGGGACATCTCTCCTACGAGCAGTACTTC	CASSSTGHLSYEQYF
-	-	TRBJ1-5	TRBV20-1	13	TGCAGTGCTAGAAGTGCGGCTGGGAAGCCCCAGCATTTT	CSARSAAGKPQHF
-	-	TRBJ2-4	TRBV20-1	14	TGCAGTGCTGGGACATCTAGCGCCAAAAACATTCAGTACTTC	CSAGTSSAKNIQYF
-	TRBD2	TRBJ2-5	TRBV20-1	15	TGCAGTGCCCCTCGAGCGGGAGGGCCCCGAGAGACCCAGTACTTC	CSAPRAGGPRETQYF
many	-	TRBJ2-1	TRBV5-1	15	TGCGCCAGCAGCTTGGAAAGGGCAGCGAACAATGAGCAGTTCTTC	CASSLERAANNEQFF
-	TRBD2	TRBJ2-1	TRBV3-1	14	TGTGCCAGCAGCCCAAGGACTAGACACACTGAGCAGTTCTTC	CASSPRTRHTEQFF
-	-	TRBJ2-1	TRBV3-1	17	TGTGCCAGCAGCCAAGATCTGGCAGGTACGCGCTACAATGAGCAGTTCTTC	CASSQDLAGTRYNEQFF
-	TRBD2	TRBJ2-2	TRBV11-2	14	TGTGCCAGCAGAGGACTAGCGGTTACCGGGGAGCTGTTTTTT	CASRGLAVTGELFF
few	-	TRBJ2-7	TRBV5-5	13	TGTGCCAGCAGCGACGGGCCTTGGGGCGAGCAGTACTTC	CASSDGPWGEQYF
many	TRBD1	TRBJ2-2	TRBV29-1	18	TGCAGCGTTGAAGGGGGACAGGGAAGCGAAACGAACACCGGGGAGCTGTTTTTT	CSVEGGQGSETNTGELFF
many	TRBD1	TRBJ2-7	TRBV4-3	16	TGCGCCAGCAGCCAAGATACCCGGACAGGGTGGGACGAGCAGTACTTC	CASSQDTRTGWDEQYF
many	-	TRBJ2-3	TRBV6-1	12	TGTGCCAGCAGTGAACTGGGTTTATCGCAGTATTTT	CASSELGLSQYF
-	-	TRBJ1-1	TRBV15	17	TGTGCCACCAGCAGAGGTTCGACATGGGGGGCAAACACTGAAGCTTTCTTT	CATSRGSTWGANTEAFF
few	TRBD2	TRBJ2-5	TRBV11-2	16	TGTGCCAGCAGCTCCCACCGGACTAGCGGGAGGGAGACCCAGTACTTC	CASSSHRTSGRETQYF
many	-	TRBJ2-1	TRBV3-1	12	TGTGCCAGCAGCCAAGATTGGGATGAGCAGTTCTTC	CASSQDWDEQFF
-	-	TRBJ2-7	TRBV5-1	16	TGCGCCAGCAGCTTTTCCCGTCCAGGAGCCGGATACGAGCAGTACTTC	CASSFSRPGAGYEQYF
-	-	TRBJ2-1	TRBV18	16	TGTGCCAGCTCACCACCGATGGAGACTTTACACAATGAGCAGTTCTTC	CASSPPMETLHNEQFF
-	TRBD2	TRBJ2-4	TRBV28	14	TGTGCCAGCAGTTCCCCGGTGACGGGAGGCATTCAGTACTTC	CASSSPVTGGIQYF
-	-	TRBJ2-7	TRBV7-8	14	TGTGCCAGCAGCTTACCGACGGGGTGGGGCGAGCAGTACTTC	CASSLPTGWGEQYF